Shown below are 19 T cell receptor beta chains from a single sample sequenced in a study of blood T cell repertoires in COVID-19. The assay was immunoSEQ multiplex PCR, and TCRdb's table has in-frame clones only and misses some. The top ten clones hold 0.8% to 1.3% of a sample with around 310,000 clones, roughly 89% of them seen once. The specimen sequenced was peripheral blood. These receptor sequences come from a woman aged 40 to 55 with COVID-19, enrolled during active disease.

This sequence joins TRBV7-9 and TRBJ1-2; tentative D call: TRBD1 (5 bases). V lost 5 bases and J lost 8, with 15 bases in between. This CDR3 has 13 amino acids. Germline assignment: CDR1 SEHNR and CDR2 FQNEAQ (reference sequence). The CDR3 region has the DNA TGTGCCAGCAGCCTGGGCGGGGACTCAGGCTACACCTTC. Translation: CASSLGGDSGYTF.

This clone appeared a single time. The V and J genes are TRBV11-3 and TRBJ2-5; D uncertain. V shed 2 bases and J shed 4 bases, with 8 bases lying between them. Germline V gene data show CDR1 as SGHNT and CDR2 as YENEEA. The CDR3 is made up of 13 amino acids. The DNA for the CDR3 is TGTGCCAGCAGCTTAAGGAGAAGAGAGACCCAGTACTTC. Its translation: CASSLRRRETQYF.

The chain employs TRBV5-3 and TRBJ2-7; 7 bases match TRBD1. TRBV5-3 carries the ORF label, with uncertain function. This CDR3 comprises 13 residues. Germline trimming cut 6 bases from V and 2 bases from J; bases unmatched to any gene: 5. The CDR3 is CARNRDSPYEQYF. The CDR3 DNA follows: TGTGCCAGAAACCGGGACAGCCCCTACGAGCAGTACTTC.

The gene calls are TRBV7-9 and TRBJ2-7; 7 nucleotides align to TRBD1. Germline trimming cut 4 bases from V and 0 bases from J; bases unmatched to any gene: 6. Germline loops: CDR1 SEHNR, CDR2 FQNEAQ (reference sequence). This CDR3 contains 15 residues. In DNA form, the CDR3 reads TGTGCCAGCAGCTCCTCAGGGGGTAGCTCCTACGAGCAGTACTTC. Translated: CASSSSGGSSYEQYF.

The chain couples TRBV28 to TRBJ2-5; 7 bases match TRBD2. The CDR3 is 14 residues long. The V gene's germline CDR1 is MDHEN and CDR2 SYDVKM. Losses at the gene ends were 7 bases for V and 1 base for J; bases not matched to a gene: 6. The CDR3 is CASKNGGIQETQYF. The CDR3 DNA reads TGTGCCAGCAAAAACGGGGGGATCCAAGAGACCCAGTACTTC.

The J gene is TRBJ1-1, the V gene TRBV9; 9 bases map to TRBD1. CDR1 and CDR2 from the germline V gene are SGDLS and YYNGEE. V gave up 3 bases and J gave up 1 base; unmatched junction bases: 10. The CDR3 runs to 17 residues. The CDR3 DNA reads TGTGCCAGCAGCGGTAGGACAGGGGCTAGGCGGAACACTGAAGCTTTCTTT. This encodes CASSGRTGARRNTEAFF.

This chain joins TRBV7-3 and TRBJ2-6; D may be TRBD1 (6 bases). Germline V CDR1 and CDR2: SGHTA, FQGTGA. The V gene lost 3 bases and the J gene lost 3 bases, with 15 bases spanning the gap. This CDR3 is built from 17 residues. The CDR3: CASSFAQGEVGANVLTF. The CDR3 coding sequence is TGTGCCAGCAGCTTTGCACAGGGTGAGGTTGGGGCCAACGTCCTGACTTTC.

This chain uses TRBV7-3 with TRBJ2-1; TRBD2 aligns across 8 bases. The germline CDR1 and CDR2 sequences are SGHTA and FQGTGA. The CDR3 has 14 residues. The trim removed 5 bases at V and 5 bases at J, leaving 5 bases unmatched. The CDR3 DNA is TGTGCCAGCAGCGCTGGACTAGCTGACAATGAGCAGTTCTTC. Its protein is CASSAGLADNEQFF.

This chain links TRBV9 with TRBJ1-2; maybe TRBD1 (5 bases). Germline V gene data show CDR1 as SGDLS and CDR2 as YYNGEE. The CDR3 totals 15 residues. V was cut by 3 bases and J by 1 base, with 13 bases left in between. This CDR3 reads CASSAESQGNYGYTF. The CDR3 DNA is TGTGCCAGCAGCGCCGAAAGCCAGGGTAACTATGGCTACACCTTC.

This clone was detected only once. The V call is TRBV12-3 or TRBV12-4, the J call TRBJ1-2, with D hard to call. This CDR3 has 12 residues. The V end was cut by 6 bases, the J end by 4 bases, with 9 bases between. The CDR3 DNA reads TGTGCCAGCAGCCTAGAACTCTATGGCTACACCTTC. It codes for CASSLELYGYTF.

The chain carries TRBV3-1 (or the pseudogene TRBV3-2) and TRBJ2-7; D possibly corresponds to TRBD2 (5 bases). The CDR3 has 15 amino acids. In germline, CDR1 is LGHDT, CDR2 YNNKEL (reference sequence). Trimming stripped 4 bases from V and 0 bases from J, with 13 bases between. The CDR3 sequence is CASSRRRRASYEQYF. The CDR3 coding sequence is TGTGCCAGCAGCCGTAGGAGGCGGGCCTCCTACGAGCAGTACTTC.

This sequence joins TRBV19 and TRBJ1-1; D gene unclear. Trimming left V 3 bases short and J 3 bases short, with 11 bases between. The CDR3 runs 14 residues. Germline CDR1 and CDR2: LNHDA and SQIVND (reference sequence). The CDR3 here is CASSMGPRDTEAFF. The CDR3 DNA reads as TGTGCCAGTAGTATGGGTCCGAGGGACACTGAAGCTTTCTTT.

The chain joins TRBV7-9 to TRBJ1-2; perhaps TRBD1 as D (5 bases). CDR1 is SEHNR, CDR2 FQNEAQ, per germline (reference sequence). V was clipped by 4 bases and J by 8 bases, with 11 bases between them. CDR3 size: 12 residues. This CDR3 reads CASSWGEGGYTF. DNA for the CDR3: TGTGCCAGCAGCTGGGGGGAGGGAGGCTACACCTTC.

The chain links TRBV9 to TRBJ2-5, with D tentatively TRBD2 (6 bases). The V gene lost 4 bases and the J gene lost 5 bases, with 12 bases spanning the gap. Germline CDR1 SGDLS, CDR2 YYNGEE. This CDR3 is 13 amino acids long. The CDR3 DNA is TGTGCCAGCAGCATGCGGGGTCAGGAGACCCAGTACTTC. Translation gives CASSMRGQETQYF.

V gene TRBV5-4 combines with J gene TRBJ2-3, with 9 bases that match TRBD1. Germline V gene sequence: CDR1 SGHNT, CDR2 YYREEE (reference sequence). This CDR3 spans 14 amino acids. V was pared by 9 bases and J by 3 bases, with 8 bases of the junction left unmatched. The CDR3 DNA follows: TGTGCCACCGGAGGGACAGGGCTAACAGATACGCAGTATTTT. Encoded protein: CATGGTGLTDTQYF.

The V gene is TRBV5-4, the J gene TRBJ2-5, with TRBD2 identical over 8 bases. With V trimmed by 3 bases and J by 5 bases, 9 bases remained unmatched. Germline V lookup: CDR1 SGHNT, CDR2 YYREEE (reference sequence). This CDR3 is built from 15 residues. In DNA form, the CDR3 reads TGTGCCAGCAGCTCGAGGCGGGGGGCCGGGGAGACCCAGTACTTC. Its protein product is CASSSRRGAGETQYF.

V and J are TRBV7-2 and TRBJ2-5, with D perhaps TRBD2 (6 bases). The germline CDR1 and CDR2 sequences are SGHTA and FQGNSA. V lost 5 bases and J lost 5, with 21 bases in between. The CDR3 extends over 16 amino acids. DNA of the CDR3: TGTGCCAGCAGCACCTGGGCGGGGTCTTTGGCGGAGACCCAGTACTTC. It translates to CASSTWAGSLAETQYF.

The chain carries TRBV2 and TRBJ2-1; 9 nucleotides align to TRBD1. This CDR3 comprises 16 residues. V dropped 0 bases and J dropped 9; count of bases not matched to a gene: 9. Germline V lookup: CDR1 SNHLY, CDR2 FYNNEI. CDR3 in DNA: TGTGCCAGCAGTGAAGCTTGGGGACAGGGAATGGGTGAGCAGTTCTTC. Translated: CASSEAWGQGMGEQFF. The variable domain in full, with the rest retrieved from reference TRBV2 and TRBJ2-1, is EPEVTQTPSHQVTQMGQEVILRCVPISNHLYFYWYRQILGQKVEFLVSFYNNEISEKSEIFDDQFSVERPDGSNFTLKIRSTKLEDSAMYFCASSEAWGQGMGEQFFGPGTRLTVL.

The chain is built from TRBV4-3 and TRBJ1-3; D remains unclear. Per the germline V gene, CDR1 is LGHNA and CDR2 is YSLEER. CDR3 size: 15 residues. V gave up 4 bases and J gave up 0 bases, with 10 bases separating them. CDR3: CASSRLLSSGNTIYF. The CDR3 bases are TGCGCCAGCAGCCGCCTTTTGAGCTCTGGAAACACCATATATTTT.